The clone carrying this T cell receptor beta chain occurred once. Its antigen is unidentified. The data were obtained in a study of T cell responses to AZD1222 COVID-19 vaccine. Whole-study findings and limits: Two AZD1222 doses significantly raised spike-specific TCR breadth and depth over controls. Epitopes outside B.1.351 and B.1.1.7 mutated regions reportedly drew nearly half of spike TCRs.

The V gene lost 7 bases and the J gene lost 9 bases, with 19 bases spanning the gap. Germline CDR1 MDHEN, CDR2 SYDVKM. CDR3 length equals 14 residues. Using immunoSEQ multiplex PCR, the repertoire was profiled, and TCRdb retains in-frame clones only, with some absent. Among about 84,000 clones listed, 75% to 90% were seen once. The receptor was derived from an adult who received the AZD1222 COVID-19 vaccine. The rearrangement joins TRBV28 to TRBJ2-1; TRBD2 is a possible D gene (6 bases). The sample here was peripheral blood, taken 28 days after the second AZD1222 dose. The CDR3 DNA sequence: TGTGCCAGCACCTGGGGTGGAGGGCTTGGTGAGCAGTTCTTC. It specifies CASTWGGGLGEQFF.